Listed below are T cell receptor beta chains from one sample, sequenced in a study of T cell responses to AZD1222 COVID-19 vaccine. Profiled with immunoSEQ multiplex PCR; TCRdb holds only in-frame clones, not every one. The sample contains 90,000 to 120,000 clones, nearly 90% of which appear only once. Sample: peripheral blood, taken 28 days after the second AZD1222 dose. These receptors were obtained from an adult who received the AZD1222 COVID-19 vaccine. The CDR3 runs from the conserved cysteine through the conserved F or W. D genes are given only for firm matches.

v_call	j_call	d_call	cdr3_aa	cdr3_nt
TRBV6-5	TRBJ1-1	TRBD1	CASTYNRGYTEAFF	TGTGCCAGCACTTATAACAGGGGGTACACTGAAGCTTTCTTT
TRBV2	TRBJ2-1	TRBD1	CASGRGTGGGNEQFF	TGTGCCAGCGGAAGGGGGACAGGGGGTGGCAATGAGCAGTTCTTC
TRBV7-6	TRBJ1-5	TRBD1	CASSLGQGSNQPQHF	TGTGCCAGCAGCCTGGGACAGGGAAGCAATCAGCCCCAGCATTTT
TRBV7-9	TRBJ2-3	NA	CASSVPDTQYF	TGTGCCAGCAGCGTCCCAGATACGCAGTATTTT
TRBV7-2	TRBJ1-2	NA	CASSLAGGDYGYTF	TGTGCCAGCAGCTTGGCGGGGGGGGACTATGGCTACACCTTC
TRBV11-2	TRBJ2-5	NA	CASRQTGDSGGTQYF	TGTGCCAGCAGACAGACGGGGGACTCCGGGGGGACCCAGTACTTC
TRBV24-1	TRBJ1-1	TRBD1	CATRAGGGTEAFF	TGTGCCACCAGGGCAGGGGGGGGCACTGAAGCTTTCTTT
TRBV5-8	TRBJ1-4	TRBD1	CASSAGQGREKLFF	TGTGCCAGCAGCGCCGGACAGGGCCGTGAAAAACTGTTTTTT
TRBV5-5	TRBJ1-2	NA	CASSFETISLNYGYTF	TGTGCCAGCAGCTTCGAGACGATCTCGCTTAACTATGGCTACACCTTC
TRBV18	TRBJ1-2	NA	CASSPGGQYGYTF	TGTGCCAGCTCACCAGGGGGCCAATATGGCTACACCTTC
TRBV10-3	TRBJ2-7	NA	CAIRIGSSYEQYF	TGTGCCATCAGAATAGGGTCCTCCTACGAGCAGTACTTC
TRBV9	TRBJ1-6	TRBD1	CASSALGTGLNSPLHF	TGTGCCAGCAGCGCGCTCGGGACAGGCCTTAATTCACCCCTCCACTTT
TRBV6-1	TRBJ2-3	TRBD1	CASSERDRGTLNF	TGTGCCAGCAGTGAACGGGACAGGGGAACACTGAATTTT
TRBV2	TRBJ2-7	NA	CASSAWDTDYEQYF	TGTGCCAGCAGTGCCTGGGACACTGACTACGAGCAGTACTTC
TRBV7-8	TRBJ1-3	NA	CASSLLGGLSGNTIYF	TGTGCCAGCAGCTTATTGGGCGGACTCTCTGGAAACACCATATATTTT
TRBV28	TRBJ2-7	NA	CASSYPSVGEQYF	TGTGCCAGCAGTTACCCCTCAGTCGGCGAGCAGTACTTC
TRBV18	TRBJ1-1	TRBD1	CASSAGTGMNTEAFF	TGTGCCAGCTCAGCCGGGACAGGGATGAACACTGAAGCTTTCTTT
TRBV13	TRBJ2-7	NA	CASSLGGPLTRNYEQYF	TGTGCCAGCAGCTTAGGCGGACCGTTGACCAGGAACTACGAGCAGTACTTC
TRBV5-4	TRBJ2-7	TRBD2	CASSSRGVLYEQYF	TGTGCCAGCAGCTCGCGGGGGGTCCTCTACGAGCAGTACTTC
TRBV4-1	TRBJ1-5	NA	CASSATDSNQPQHF	TGCGCCAGCAGCGCCACAGACTCCAATCAGCCCCAGCATTTT
TRBV5-1	TRBJ1-6	NA	CASSVDSFNSPLHF	TGCGCCAGCAGCGTGGACAGCTTCAATTCACCCCTCCACTTT
TRBV9	TRBJ1-2	TRBD1	CASSSPAGTGGLYGYTF	TGTGCCAGCAGCTCACCCGCGGGGACAGGGGGTCTTTATGGCTACACCTTC